Below, 4 T cell receptor beta chains from the same sample are listed, as sequenced in a study of OX40 agonist ivuxolimab in advanced cancers. Method: immunoSEQ multiplex PCR; TCRdb's copy keeps in-frame clones and lacks some. The sample has 75,000 to 90,000 clones; 75% to 90% are singletons. Specimen: CD4+ or CD8+ T cells sorted from blood, collected in a trial of the OX40 agonist ivuxolimab. The receptors originated from an adult with an advanced solid tumor such as melanoma, head and neck, liver or kidney cancer.

The chain combines TRBV7-3 with TRBJ2-3; 9 nucleotides align to TRBD2. From germline, CDR1 is SGHTA and CDR2 FQGTGA. The ends lost 5 bases at V and 2 bases at J; junction bases unmatched: 2. This CDR3 comprises 14 residues. The CDR3: CASSLAGTTDTQYF. The CDR3 nucleotides are TGTGCCAGCAGCCTAGCGGGGACCACAGATACGCAGTATTTT.

This clone was picked up one time. The chain combines TRBV7-2 with TRBJ2-3; D is tentatively TRBD1 or TRBD2 (6 bases each). Trimming stripped 4 bases from V and 2 bases from J, with 13 bases between. Germline V lookup: CDR1 SGHTA, CDR2 FQGNSA. The CDR3 is 15 residues long. The CDR3 DNA follows: TGTGCCAGCAGCTCCACCCGGGGGCTCACAGATACGCAGTATTTT. Translation: CASSSTRGLTDTQYF.

The chain combines TRBV19 with TRBJ2-2; possible D gene TRBD1, 6 bases. The CDR3 length is 14 residues. V lost 3 bases to trimming and J lost 4 bases, with 9 bases between them. CDR1 LNHDA and CDR2 SQIVND come from the germline V gene (reference sequence). The chain's CDR3 is CASSIGQTTGELFF. The CDR3 DNA reads as TGTGCCAGTAGTATCGGACAGACCACCGGGGAGCTGTTTTTT. The full variable domain, its missing parts supplied by reference TRBV19 and TRBJ2-2, is DGGITQSPKYLFRKEGQNVTLSCEQNLNHDAMYWYRQDPGQGLRLIYYSQIVNDFQKGDIAEGYSVSREKKESFPLTVTSAQKNPTAFYLCASSIGQTTGELFFGEGSRLTVL.

The chain joins TRBV7-2 to TRBJ1-6; a weak D match, TRBD1 (5 bases). V lost 1 base and J 0 bases, leaving 10 bases between the germline ends. CDR3 size: 17 residues. The germline gives CDR1 SGHTA, CDR2 FQGNSA. The CDR3 loop reads CASSLVGGSSYNSPLHF. The CDR3 nucleotides read TGTGCCAGCAGCTTAGTTGGGGGGAGCTCCTATAATTCACCCCTCCACTTT.